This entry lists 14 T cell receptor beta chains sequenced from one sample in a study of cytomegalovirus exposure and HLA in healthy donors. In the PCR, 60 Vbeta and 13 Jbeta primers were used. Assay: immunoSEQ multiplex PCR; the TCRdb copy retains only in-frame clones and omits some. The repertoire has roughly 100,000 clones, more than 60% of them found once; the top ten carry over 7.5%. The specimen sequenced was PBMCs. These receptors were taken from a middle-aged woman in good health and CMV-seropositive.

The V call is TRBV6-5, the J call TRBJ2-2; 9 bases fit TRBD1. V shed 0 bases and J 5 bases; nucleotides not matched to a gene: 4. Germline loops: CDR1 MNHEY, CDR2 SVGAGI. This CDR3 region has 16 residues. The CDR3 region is CASSYSGTGWTGELFF. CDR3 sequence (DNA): TGTGCCAGCAGTTACTCTGGGACAGGGTGGACCGGGGAGCTGTTTTTT.

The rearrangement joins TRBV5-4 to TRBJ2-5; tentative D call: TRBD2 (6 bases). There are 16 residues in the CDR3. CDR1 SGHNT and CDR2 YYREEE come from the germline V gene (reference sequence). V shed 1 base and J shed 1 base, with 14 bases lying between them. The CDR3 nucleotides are TGTGCCAGCAGCTTGCGTAGCGGAGATACCCAAGAGACCCAGTACTTC. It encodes CASSLRSGDTQETQYF.

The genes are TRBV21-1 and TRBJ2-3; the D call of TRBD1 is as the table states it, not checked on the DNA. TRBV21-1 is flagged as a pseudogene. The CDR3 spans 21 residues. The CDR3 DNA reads TGTGCCAGCAGCAATGTAGAGGCAGGGGGCGACCGTCCCGTAAACACAGATACGCAGTATTTT. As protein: CASSNVEAGGDRPVNTDTQYF.

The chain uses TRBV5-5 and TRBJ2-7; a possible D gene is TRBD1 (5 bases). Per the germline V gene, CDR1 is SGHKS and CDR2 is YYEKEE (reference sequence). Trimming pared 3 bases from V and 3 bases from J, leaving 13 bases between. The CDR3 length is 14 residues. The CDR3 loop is CASSSFRTNYEQYF. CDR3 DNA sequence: TGTGCCAGCAGCTCGTTTAGGACAAACTACGAGCAGTACTTC.

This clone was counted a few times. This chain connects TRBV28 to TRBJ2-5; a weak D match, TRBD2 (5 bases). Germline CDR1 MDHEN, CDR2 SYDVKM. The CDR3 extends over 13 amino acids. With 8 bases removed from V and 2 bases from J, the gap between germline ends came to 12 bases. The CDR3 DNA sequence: TGTGCCAGCCTGGAAAGGACTCAAGAGACCCAGTACTTC. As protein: CASLERTQETQYF. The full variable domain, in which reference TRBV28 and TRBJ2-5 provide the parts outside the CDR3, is DVKVTQSSRYLVKRTGEKVFLECVQDMDHENMFWYRQDPGLGLRLIYFSYDVKMKEKGDIPEGYSVSREKKERFSLILESASTNQTSMYLCASLERTQETQYFGPGTRLLVL.

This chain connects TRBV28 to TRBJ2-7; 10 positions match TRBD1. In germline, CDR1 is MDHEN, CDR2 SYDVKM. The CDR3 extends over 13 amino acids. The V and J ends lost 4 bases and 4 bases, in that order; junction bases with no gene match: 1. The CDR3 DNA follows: TGTGCCAGCAGTTGGACAGGGGGGTACGAGCAGTACTTC. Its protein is CASSWTGGYEQYF.

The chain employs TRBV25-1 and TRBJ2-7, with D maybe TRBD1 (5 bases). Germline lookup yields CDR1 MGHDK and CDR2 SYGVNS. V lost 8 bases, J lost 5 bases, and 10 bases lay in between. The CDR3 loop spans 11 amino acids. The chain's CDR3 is CASSRQNEQYF. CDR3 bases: TGTGCCAGCTCAAGACAGAACGAGCAGTACTTC.

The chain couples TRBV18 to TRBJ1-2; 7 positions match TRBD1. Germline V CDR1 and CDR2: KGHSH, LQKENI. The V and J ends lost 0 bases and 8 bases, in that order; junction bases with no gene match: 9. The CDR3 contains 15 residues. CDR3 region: CASSPPGGRGRGYTF. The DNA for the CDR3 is TGTGCCAGCTCACCACCTGGGGGCAGGGGGAGAGGCTACACCTTC.

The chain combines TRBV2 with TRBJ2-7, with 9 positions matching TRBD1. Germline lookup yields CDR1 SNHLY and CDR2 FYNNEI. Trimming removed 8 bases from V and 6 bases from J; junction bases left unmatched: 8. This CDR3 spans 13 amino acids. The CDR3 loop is CASYTDRGSEQYF. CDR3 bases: TGTGCCAGCTATACGGACAGGGGTTCCGAGCAGTACTTC.

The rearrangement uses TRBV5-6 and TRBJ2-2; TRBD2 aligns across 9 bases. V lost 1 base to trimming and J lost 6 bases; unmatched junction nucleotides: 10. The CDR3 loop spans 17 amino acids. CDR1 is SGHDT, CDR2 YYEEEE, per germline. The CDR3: CASSLSAGGPGAGELFF. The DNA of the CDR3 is TGTGCCAGCAGCTTGTCGGCGGGAGGGCCCGGGGCCGGGGAGCTGTTTTTT.

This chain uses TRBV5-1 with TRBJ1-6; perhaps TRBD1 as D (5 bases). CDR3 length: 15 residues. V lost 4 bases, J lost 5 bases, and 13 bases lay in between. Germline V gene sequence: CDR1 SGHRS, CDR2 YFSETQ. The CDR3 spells CASSPPGHDNSPLHF. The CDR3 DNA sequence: TGCGCCAGCAGCCCGCCCGGACACGATAATTCACCCCTCCACTTT.

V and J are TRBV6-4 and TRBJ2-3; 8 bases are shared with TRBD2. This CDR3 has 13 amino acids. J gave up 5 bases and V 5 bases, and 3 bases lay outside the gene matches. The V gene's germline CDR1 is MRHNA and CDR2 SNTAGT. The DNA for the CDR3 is TGTGCCAGCAGTATCGCGGGAGGAGATACGCAGTATTTT. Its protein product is CASSIAGGDTQYF.

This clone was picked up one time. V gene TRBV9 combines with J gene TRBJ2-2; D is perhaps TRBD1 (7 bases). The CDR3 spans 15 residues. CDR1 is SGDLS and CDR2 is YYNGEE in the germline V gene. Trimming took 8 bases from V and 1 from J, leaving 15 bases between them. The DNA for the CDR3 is TGTGCCAGTGGGGGGACAGCCTTGAACACCGGGGAGCTGTTTTTT. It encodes CASGGTALNTGELFF. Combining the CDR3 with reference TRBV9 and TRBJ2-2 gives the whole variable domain DSGVTQTPKHLITATGQRVTLRCSPRSGDLSVYWYQQSLDQGLQFLIQYYNGEERAKGNILERFSAQQFPDLHSELNLSSLELGDSALYFCASGGTALNTGELFFGEGSRLTVL.

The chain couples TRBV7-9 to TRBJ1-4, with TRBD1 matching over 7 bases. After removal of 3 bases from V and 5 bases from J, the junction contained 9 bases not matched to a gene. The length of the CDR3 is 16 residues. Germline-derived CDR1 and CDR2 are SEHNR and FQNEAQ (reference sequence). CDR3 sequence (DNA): TGTGCCAGCAGCTTGGGGGACAGAGGCTCGAATGAAAAACTGTTTTTT. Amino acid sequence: CASSLGDRGSNEKLFF.